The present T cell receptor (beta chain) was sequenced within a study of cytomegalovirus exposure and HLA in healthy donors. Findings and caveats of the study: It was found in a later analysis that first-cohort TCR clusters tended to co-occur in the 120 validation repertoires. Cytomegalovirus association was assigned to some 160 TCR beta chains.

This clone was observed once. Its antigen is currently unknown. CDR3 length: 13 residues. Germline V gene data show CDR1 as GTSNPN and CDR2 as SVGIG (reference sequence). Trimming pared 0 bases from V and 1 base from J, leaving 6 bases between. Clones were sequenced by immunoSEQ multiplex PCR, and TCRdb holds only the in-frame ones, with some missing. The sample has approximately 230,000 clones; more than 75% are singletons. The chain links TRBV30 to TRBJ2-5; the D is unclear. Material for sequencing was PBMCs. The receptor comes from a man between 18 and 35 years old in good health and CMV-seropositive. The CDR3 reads CAWSVQSQETQYF. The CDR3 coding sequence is TGTGCCTGGAGTGTACAGAGCCAAGAGACCCAGTACTTC.